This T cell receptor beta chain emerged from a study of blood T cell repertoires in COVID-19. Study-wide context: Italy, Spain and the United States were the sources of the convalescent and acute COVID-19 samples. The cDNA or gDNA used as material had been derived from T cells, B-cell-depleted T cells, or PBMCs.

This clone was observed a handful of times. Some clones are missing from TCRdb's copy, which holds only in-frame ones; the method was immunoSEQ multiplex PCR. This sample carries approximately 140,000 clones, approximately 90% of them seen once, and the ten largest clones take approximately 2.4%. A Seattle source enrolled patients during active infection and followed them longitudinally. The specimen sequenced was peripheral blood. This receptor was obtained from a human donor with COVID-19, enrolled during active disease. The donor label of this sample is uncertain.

CDR3 nucleotides: TGTGCCAGCAGCACGACAGATCCCTACGAGCAGTACTTC. Its protein is CASSTTDPYEQYF. The chain has TRBV5-5 and TRBJ2-7, with D perhaps matching TRBD1 (5 bases). Germline CDR1 is SGHKS and CDR2 is YYEKEE (reference sequence). The CDR3 is made up of 13 amino acids. The V end was cut by 4 bases, the J end by 2 bases, with 10 bases between.